The 2 T cell receptor beta chains presented below share a single source sample, sequenced in a study of cytomegalovirus exposure and HLA in healthy donors. Primers included in the PCR were 60 Vbeta and 13 Jbeta primers. Assay: immunoSEQ multiplex PCR; the TCRdb copy retains only in-frame clones and omits some. Of over 150,000 clones in the sample, approximately 80% were seen once. What was sequenced was PBMCs. These receptors were obtained from a man aged 45-60 years in good health and CMV-seropositive.

This clone appeared a few times. In DNA form, the CDR3 reads TGCGCCAGCAGCCAAGATACGACTAGCGGGACCCAGTACTTC. Protein: CASSQDTTSGTQYF. V usage is TRBV4-3 and J usage is TRBJ2-5; 9 bases are shared with TRBD2. The CDR3 loop spans 14 amino acids. Germline V CDR1 and CDR2: LGHNA, YSLEER. J gave up 7 bases and V 0 bases, and 3 bases lay outside the gene matches.

This clone was seen more than once but under ten times. CDR3 amino acids: CASSPRTHLAGELFF. The CDR3 coding sequence is TGTGCCAGCAGCCCTAGAACCCATCTGGCCGGGGAGCTGTTTTTT. The chain has TRBV7-9 and TRBJ2-2; D is unresolved. V lost 5 bases and J lost 6, with 16 bases in between. Germline values: CDR1 SEHNR, CDR2 FQNEAQ (reference sequence). The CDR3 totals 15 residues.